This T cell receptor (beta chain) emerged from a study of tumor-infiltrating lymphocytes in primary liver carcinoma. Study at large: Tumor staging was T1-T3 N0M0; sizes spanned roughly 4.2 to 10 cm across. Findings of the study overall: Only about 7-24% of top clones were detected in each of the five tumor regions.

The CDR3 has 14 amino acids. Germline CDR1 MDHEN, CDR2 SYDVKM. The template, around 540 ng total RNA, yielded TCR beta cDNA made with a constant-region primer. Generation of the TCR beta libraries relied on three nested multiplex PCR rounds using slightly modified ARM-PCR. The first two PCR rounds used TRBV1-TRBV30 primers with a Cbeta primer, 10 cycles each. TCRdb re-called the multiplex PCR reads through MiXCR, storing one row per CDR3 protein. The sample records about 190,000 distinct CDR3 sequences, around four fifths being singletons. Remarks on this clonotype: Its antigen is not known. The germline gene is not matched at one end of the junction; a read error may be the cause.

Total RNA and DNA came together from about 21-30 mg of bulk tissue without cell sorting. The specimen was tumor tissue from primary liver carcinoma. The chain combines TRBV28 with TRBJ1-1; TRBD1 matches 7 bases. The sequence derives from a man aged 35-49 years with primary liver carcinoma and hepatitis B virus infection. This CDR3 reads CASSSPGGGSEVFF. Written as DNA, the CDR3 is TGTGCCAGCAGTTCCCCAGGGGGAGGCTCTGAAGTTTTCTTT.